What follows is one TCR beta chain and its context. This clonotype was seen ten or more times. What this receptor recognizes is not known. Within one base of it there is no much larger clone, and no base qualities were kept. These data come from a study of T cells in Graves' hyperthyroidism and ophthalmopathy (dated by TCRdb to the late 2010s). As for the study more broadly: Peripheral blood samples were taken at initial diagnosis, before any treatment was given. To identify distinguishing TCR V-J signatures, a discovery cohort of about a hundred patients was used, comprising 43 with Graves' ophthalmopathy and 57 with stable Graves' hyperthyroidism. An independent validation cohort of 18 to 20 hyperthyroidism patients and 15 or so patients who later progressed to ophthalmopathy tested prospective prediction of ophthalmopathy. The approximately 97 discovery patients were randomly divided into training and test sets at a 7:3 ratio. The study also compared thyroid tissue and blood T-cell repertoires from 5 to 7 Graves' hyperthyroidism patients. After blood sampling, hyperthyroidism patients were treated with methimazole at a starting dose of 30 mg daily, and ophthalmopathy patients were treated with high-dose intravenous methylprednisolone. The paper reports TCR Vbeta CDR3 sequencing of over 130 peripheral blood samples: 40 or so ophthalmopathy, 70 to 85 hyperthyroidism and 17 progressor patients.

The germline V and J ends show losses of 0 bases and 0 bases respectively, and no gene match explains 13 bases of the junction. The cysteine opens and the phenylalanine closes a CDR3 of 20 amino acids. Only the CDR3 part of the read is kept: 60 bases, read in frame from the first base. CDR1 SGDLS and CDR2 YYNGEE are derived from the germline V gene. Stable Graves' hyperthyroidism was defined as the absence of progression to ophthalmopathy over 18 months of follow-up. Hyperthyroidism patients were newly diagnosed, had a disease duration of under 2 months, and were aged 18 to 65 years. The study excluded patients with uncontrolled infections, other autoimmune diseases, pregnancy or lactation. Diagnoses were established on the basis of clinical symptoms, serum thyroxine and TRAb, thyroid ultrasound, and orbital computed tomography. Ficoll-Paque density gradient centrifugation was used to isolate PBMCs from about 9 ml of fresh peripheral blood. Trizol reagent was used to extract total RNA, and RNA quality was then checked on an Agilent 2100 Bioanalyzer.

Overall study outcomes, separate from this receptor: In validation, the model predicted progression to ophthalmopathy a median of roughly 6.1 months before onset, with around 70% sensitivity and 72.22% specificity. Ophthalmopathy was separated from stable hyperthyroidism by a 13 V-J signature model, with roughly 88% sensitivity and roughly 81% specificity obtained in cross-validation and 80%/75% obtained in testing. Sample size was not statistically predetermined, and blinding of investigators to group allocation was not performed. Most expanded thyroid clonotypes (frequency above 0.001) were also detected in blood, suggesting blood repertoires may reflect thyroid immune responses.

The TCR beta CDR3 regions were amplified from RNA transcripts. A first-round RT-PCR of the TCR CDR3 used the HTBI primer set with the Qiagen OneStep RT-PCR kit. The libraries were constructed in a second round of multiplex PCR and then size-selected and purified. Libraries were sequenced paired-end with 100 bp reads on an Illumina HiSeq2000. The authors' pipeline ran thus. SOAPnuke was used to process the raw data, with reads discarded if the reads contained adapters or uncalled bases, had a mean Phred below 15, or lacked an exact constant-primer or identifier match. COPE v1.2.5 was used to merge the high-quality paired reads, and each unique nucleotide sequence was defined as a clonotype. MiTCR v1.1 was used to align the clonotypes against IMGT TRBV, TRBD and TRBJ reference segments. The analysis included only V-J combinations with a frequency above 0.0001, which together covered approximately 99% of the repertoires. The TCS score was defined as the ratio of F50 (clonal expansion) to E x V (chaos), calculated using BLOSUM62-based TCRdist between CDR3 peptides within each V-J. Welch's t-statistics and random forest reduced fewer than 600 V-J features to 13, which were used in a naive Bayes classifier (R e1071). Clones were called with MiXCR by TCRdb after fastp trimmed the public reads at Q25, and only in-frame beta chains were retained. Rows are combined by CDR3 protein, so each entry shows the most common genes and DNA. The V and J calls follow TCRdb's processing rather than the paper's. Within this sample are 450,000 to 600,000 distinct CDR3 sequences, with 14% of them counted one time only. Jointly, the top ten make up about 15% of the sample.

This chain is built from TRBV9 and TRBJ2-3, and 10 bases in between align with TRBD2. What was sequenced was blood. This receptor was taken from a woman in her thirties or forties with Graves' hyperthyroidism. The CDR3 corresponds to CASSVAISGRTILSTDTQYF. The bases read TGTGCCAGCAGCGTAGCTATTAGCGGGAGGACCATCTTAAGCACAGATACGCAGTATTTT.